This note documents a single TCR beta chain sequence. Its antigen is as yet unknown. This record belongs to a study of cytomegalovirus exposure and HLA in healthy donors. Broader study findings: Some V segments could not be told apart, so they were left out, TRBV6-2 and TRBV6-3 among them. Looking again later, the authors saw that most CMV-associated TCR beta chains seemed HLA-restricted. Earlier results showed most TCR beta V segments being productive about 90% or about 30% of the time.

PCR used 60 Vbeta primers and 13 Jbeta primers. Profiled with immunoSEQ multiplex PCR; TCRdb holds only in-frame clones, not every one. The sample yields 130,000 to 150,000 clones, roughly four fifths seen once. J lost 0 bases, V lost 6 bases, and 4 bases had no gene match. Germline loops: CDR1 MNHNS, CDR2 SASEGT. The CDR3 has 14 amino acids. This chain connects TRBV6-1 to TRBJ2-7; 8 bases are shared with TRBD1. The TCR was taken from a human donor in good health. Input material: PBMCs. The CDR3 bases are TGTGCCAGCAGCGAGGACAGGGCCTCCTACGAGCAGTACTTC. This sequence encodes CASSEDRASYEQYF.